These T cell receptor beta chains were read from a single sample in a study of blood T cell repertoires in COVID-19. Produced via immunoSEQ multiplex PCR; TCRdb's table is partial and in-frame only. The sample has under 300,000 clones, about nine tenths seen once; the top ten hold roughly 2%. The specimen was PBMCs or T cells enriched from blood (not recorded which). Source of these receptors: a woman in her 40s with acute COVID-19. Each CDR3 is given with its conserved first and last residue. The D gene is left open where the match is weak. Some rows mark clone size as missing; the rest say once, few, many or name a class of expanded clone.

d_gene,abundance,v_gene,j_gene,CDR3aa,CDR3nt
TRBD1,NA,TRBV28,TRBJ1-5,CASTPTGTGGANQPQHF,TGTGCCAGCACCCCCACCGGGACAGGGGGCGCCAATCAGCCCCAGCATTTT
NA,NA,TRBV28,TRBJ1-5,CASTKRGGTGGNQPQHF,TGTGCCAGCACCAAAAGGGGGGGGACCGGTGGTAATCAGCCCCAGCATTTT
NA,NA,TRBV2,TRBJ1-2,CASTVVAQAVYGYTF,TGTGCCAGCACAGTGGTTGCCCAGGCCGTCTATGGCTACACCTTC
TRBD2,NA,TRBV10-3,TRBJ2-1,CASFSGNRNEQFF,TGTGCCAGCTTTAGCGGGAATCGGAATGAGCAGTTCTTC
TRBD2,once,TRBV14,TRBJ2-1,CATSGGGQVNEQFF,TGTGCCACTTCAGGCGGGGGGCAGGTCAATGAGCAGTTCTTC
NA,NA,TRBV4-2,TRBJ2-3,CASSQDGGQFTDTQYF,TGTGCCAGCAGCCAAGACGGGGGACAGTTCACAGATACGCAGTATTTT
TRBD1,NA,TRBV19,TRBJ1-4,CASRQGLTTNEKLFF,TGTGCCAGTCGACAGGGTTTAACAACTAATGAAAAACTGTTTTTT
TRBD2,NA,TRBV24-1,TRBJ2-1,CATSDYSGGLNNEQFF,TGTGCCACCAGTGATTACAGCGGGGGCCTAAACAATGAGCAGTTCTTC
TRBD2,NA,TRBV4-1,TRBJ2-7,CASSQRTSGYYEQYF,TGCGCCAGCAGCCAACGGACTAGCGGCTACTACGAGCAGTACTTC
TRBD1,NA,TRBV5-1,TRBJ1-4,CASSFGTVNEKLFF,TGCGCCAGCAGTTTCGGGACAGTTAATGAAAAACTGTTTTTT
NA,NA,TRBV18,TRBJ1-3,CASSLSSGQGNTIYF,TGTGCCAGCTCACTCTCTTCAGGGCAGGGAAACACCATATATTTT
TRBD1,NA,TRBV7-8,TRBJ1-1,CASSSDTRGPGKEAFF,TGTGCCAGCAGCTCCGACACGAGGGGGCCTGGGAAAGAAGCTTTCTTT
NA,NA,TRBV12-3/TRBV12-4,TRBJ1-5,CASSFSENQPQHF,TGTGCCAGCAGTTTCTCTGAGAATCAGCCCCAGCATTTT
TRBD1,NA,TRBV4-3,TRBJ2-7,CASSPEDRQGREQYF,TGCGCCAGCAGCCCAGAAGACCGACAGGGACGCGAGCAGTACTTC
TRBD2,NA,TRBV7-2,TRBJ2-2,CASSLAASGRTGELFF,TGTGCCAGCAGCCTGGCGGCTAGCGGGAGGACCGGGGAGCTGTTTTTT
TRBD1,NA,TRBV6-5,TRBJ1-5,CASSYLQGVDQPQHF,TGTGCCAGCAGTTACCTACAGGGGGTTGATCAGCCCCAGCATTTT
NA,NA,TRBV4-1,TRBJ2-7,CASSLQQGFSYEQYF,TGCGCCAGCAGCCTACAACAGGGTTTTTCCTACGAGCAGTACTTC
NA,NA,TRBV19,TRBJ1-2,CASSTMGGEGRGYTF,TGTGCCAGTAGTACCATGGGGGGGGAAGGACGTGGCTACACCTTC
NA,NA,TRBV21-1,TRBJ2-1,CASSNQDRATLSWNEQFF,TGTGCCAGCAGCAACCAAGACAGGGCGACCCTATCGTGGAATGAGCAGTTCTTC
TRBD1,NA,TRBV7-2,TRBJ1-3,CASSLDPGGGNTIYF,TGTGCCAGCAGCTTAGATCCAGGGGGGGGAAACACCATATATTTT
NA,NA,TRBV7-2,TRBJ2-1,CASSPSRNEQFF,TGTGCCAGCAGCCCATCTAGGAATGAGCAGTTCTTC
TRBD2,NA,TRBV13,TRBJ2-7,CASSLIAGNREQYF,TGTGCCAGCAGCCTAATAGCGGGGAACCGCGAGCAGTACTTC
TRBD2,NA,TRBV2,TRBJ2-3,CASRTSGAGSSTDTQYF,TGTGCCAGCAGGACTAGCGGGGCCGGGTCTAGCACAGATACGCAGTATTTT
NA,NA,TRBV18,TRBJ2-2,CASSPTGQNTGELFF,TGTGCCAGCTCACCCACGGGACAGAACACCGGGGAGCTGTTTTTT
TRBD1,NA,TRBV2,TRBJ1-2,CASRGTGLEGYTF,TGTGCCAGCAGGGGGACAGGACTGGAGGGCTACACCTTC
TRBD2,once,TRBV5-1,TRBJ2-7,CASRLLAGPYEQYF,TGCGCCAGCCGTCTACTAGCGGGACCCTACGAGCAGTACTTC
TRBD1,NA,TRBV7-9,TRBJ2-7,CASSSLGQNPYEQYF,TGTGCCAGCAGCTCTCTGGGACAGAACCCCTACGAGCAGTACTTC
NA,once,TRBV7-9,TRBJ1-2,CASSKTGITNYGYTF,TGTGCCAGCAGCAAAACAGGGATTACTAACTATGGCTACACCTTC
TRBD1,NA,TRBV5-1,TRBJ1-2,CASSSDRGLYGYTF,TGCGCCAGCAGCTCTGACAGGGGGCTCTATGGCTACACCTTC
TRBD2,NA,TRBV4-1,TRBJ2-5,CASSQDRGSGGRLGNQYF,TGCGCCAGCAGCCAAGATCGGGGTAGCGGGGGGCGCCTTGGGAACCAGTACTTC
NA,NA,TRBV29-1,TRBJ2-3,CSVERETDTQYF,TGCAGCGTTGAGCGGGAAACAGATACGCAGTATTTT
TRBD1,NA,TRBV30,TRBJ1-2,CAWTPQGGIYGYTF,TGTGCCTGGACTCCCCAGGGGGGAATCTATGGCTACACCTTC
TRBD2,once,TRBV7-8,TRBJ2-5,CASSLGVAGRGETQYF,TGTGCCAGCAGCTTAGGGGTAGCGGGGAGGGGAGAGACCCAGTACTTC
NA,NA,TRBV3-1/TRBV3-2,TRBJ1-4,CASSQRITASNEKLFF,TGTGCCAGCAGCCAAAGGATTACAGCAAGTAATGAAAAACTGTTTTTT
TRBD2,once,TRBV30,TRBJ2-2,CAWSSSGTFGRTGELFF,TGTGCCTGGAGTTCTAGCGGGACTTTCGGTCGCACCGGGGAGCTGTTTTTT
TRBD2,NA,TRBV18,TRBJ2-3,CASSPPSGSSTDTQYF,TGTGCCAGCTCACCACCTAGCGGGAGTTCCACAGATACGCAGTATTTT
NA,NA,TRBV5-8,TRBJ2-7,CASSFFAVSEQYF,TGTGCCAGCAGCTTCTTCGCAGTATCCGAGCAGTACTTC
NA,once,TRBV24-1,TRBJ2-1,CATSERASSYNEQFF,TGTGCCACCAGTGAGAGGGCTAGCTCCTACAATGAGCAGTTCTTC
NA,NA,TRBV30,TRBJ1-3,CAWTIGNTIYF,TGTGCCTGGACTATTGGAAACACCATATATTTT
TRBD1,once,TRBV19,TRBJ1-5,CASRSGTGPNQPQHF,TGTGCCAGTAGGTCCGGGACAGGGCCTAATCAGCCCCAGCATTTT
TRBD1,few,TRBV18,TRBJ1-6,CASSLRTGEYSPLHF,TGTGCCAGCTCACTTCGAACAGGGGAGTATTCACCCCTCCACTTT